This TCR beta chain stems from a study of radiation and T cells in renal cell carcinoma (dated by TCRdb to the early 2020s). At the level of the whole study: The samples were obtained from a clinical trial, where primary renal cell carcinomas were treated with 15 Gy stereotactic body radiation therapy and then removed by nephrectomy 4 weeks afterward. Across all 50 or so samples, 4,016,671 unique CDR3 nucleotide sequences, encoding 2.5 million to 3 million unique CDR3 amino acid sequences, were identified. TCR beta sequencing covered around 50 samples in total, comprising around 25 tumors and roughly 27 peripheral blood samples.

On this clone: The antigen it recognizes is unknown. Per-base quality was not reported, and no clone a single base away is much larger than it.

Paper-wide results and their limitations: With a single-armed trial design, the study had no way to address how radiation dose or scheduling affects the TCR repertoire. Changes in the blood repertoire were not tracked past 4 weeks after treatment. An increase in top tumor clonotypes in blood was observed from baseline to 2 weeks post-radiation, followed by contraction by 4 weeks, which was taken to suggest transient expansion of tumor-resident clones. Because pretreatment tumor biopsies were not available, the study could not determine whether clonotypes were already present within the tumor at baseline.

What this sample's time point label stands for: blood 2 weeks post-SBRT. This specimen's treatment or condition label, interpreted: 15 Gy SBRT to primary tumor, nephrectomy 4 weeks later. Serial peripheral blood from radiation-treated patients was sampled at baseline, 2 weeks and 4 weeks after SBRT to track tumor-enriched clonotypes. Every patient's renal cell carcinoma showed clear cell pathology. The QIAamp DNA Blood Mini Kit (Qiagen) was used to prepare genomic DNA for TCR sequencing. The analyses included just those samples that passed every quality control check. TCR beta libraries were generated from genomic DNA with the immunoSEQ kit, following the manufacturer's recommendations. For library preparation, a first multiplex PCR was performed with proprietary primers, followed by a second PCR in which unique barcodes were added, and bead cleanups were performed after each round. Each sample batch included a kit-provided positive control reaction and a negative control reaction. The final libraries were assessed on an Agilent 4200 TapeStation D1000 ScreenTape, pooled by volume, and quantified by qPCR. Sequencing was performed on an Illumina NextSeq500 using a MidOutput 150-cycle cartridge, with 156 Read1 cycles, 15 Index1 cycles, and the kit custom primers. The pooled library was loaded at around 1 pM with approximately 20% PhiX control spiked in. As for the original processing: Vendor-processed data were analyzed in R, and a clonotype was defined as all T cells sharing the same CDR3 nucleotide sequence. In the clone abundance analyses, frequencies in each sample were normalized to that sample's 10,000 most abundant clones. Public T cell clones, which averaged fewer than five per sample, were excluded before analysis. A difference in abundance of at least 32-fold between compartments was used to define tumor-enriched and baseline blood-enriched clonotypes. Clonotypes expanded or contracted between blood time points were identified with a beta-binomial differential abundance model. The Baroni-Urbani and Buser coefficient was used to measure tumor-blood repertoire similarity, and groups were compared with two-tailed Wilcoxon tests in R. Drawn from immuneACCESS, this table holds only the in-frame rearrangements with V and J called that TCRdb kept. Clones are partly lost; checked studies trace under half to an unresolved V gene and leave the rest unexplained. V and J calls and clone size are those listed in that table; D and trimming were worked out from the DNA. This sample gives just over 150,000 clones in total; roughly 90% of them show up just once. The top ten clones comprise 10% to 15% of the sample.

The CDR3 goes from the cysteine to the phenylalanine over 16 residues. Only the CDR3 portion is preserved as DNA: 48 bases, with reading frame beginning at the first base. For this chain, trimming is 4 bases at the V end and 7 bases at the J end, and the number of junction bases without a gene match is 12. Looking up the germline V gene yields CDR1 LGHNA and CDR2 YSLEER. Sequences were derived from blood, sampled from a patient whose treatment included radiotherapy and nephrectomy. This sequence was found in a woman aged 50 to 60 with renal cell carcinoma. This chain joins TRBV4-3 to TRBJ2-3; 9 bases in the middle match TRBD2. The CDR3 corresponds to CASSRGGLAGRYTQYF. The DNA reads as follows: TGCGCCAGCAGCCGAGGTGGCCTAGCGGGGCGCTATACGCAGTATTTT.